The 24 T cell receptor beta chains below come from one sample, sequenced in a study of blood T cell repertoires in COVID-19. This table comes from immunoSEQ multiplex PCR, and its TCRdb copy is limited to in-frame clones, with some not included. The sample has approximately 130,000 clones, around 79% seen once. Sequences were obtained from peripheral blood. These receptors were obtained from a man at least 80 years old with acute or convalescent COVID-19.

This clone came up a few times. J is TRBJ2-5 and V is TRBV7-2, with a possible D match to TRBD2 (6 bases). Germline CDR1 reads SGHTA; CDR2 reads FQGNSA. Between the trimmed V and J ends, which lost 1 base and 1 base, there was a span of 10 bases. The CDR3 spans 15 residues. CDR3 residues: CASSLELAVQETQYF. The CDR3 DNA follows: TGTGCCAGCAGCTTAGAGTTAGCGGTCCAAGAGACCCAGTACTTC.

This clone came up once. V and J are TRBV11-2 and TRBJ2-5; a possible D gene is TRBD1 (5 bases). Germline V CDR1 and CDR2: SGHAT, FQNNGV. This CDR3 has 18 amino acids. Deletions cut 0 bases from V and 3 bases from J, with 20 bases between. CDR3 in amino acids: CASSLDQMGQGQEETQYF. The CDR3 bases are TGTGCCAGCAGCTTAGATCAGATGGGGCAGGGTCAAGAAGAGACCCAGTACTTC.

This chain joins TRBV19 and TRBJ2-3, with D possibly TRBD1 on 7 matching bases. CDR3 size: 15 residues. Germline CDR1 reads LNHDA; CDR2 reads SQIVND (reference sequence). V lost 7 bases and J lost 6, with 20 bases in between. For the CDR3, the DNA is TGTGCCAGTAAGCGTGGGGGGACAGCCCCTGATACGCAGTATTTT. It specifies CASKRGGTAPDTQYF.

This rearrangement joins TRBV21-1 to TRBJ2-7; the D call TRBD1 from the table was never checked on the DNA. TRBV21-1 is labeled a pseudogene. The CDR3 loop spans 12 amino acids. CDR3: CASSKARGEQYF. The DNA for the CDR3 is TGTGCCAGCAGCAAAGCAAGGGGCGAGCAGTACTTC.

The chain combines TRBV5-1 with TRBJ2-1; D ambiguous. The CDR3 extends over 14 amino acids. V lost 0 bases and J lost 0, with 4 bases in between. The germline CDR1 and CDR2 sequences are SGHRS and YFSETQ. The CDR3 here is CASSLGPSYNEQFF. CDR3 DNA sequence: TGCGCCAGCAGCTTGGGGCCCTCCTACAATGAGCAGTTCTTC.

The chain links TRBV2 to TRBJ1-2; no reliable D call. Germline V lookup: CDR1 SNHLY, CDR2 FYNNEI. There are 15 residues in the CDR3. With 5 bases removed from V and 7 bases from J, the gap between germline ends came to 20 bases. In nucleotides, the CDR3 is TGTGCCAGCAGTCTTAAAAGTAACCCTATCGGTGGCTACACCTTC. It encodes CASSLKSNPIGGYTF.

The chain links TRBV7-2 to TRBJ2-5, with 12 bases lining up with TRBD2. CDR3 length equals 16 residues. Unmatched junction bases numbered 9, after V lost 1 base and J lost 9 bases. Per the germline V gene, CDR1 is SGHTA and CDR2 is FQGNSA. The CDR3 sequence: CASSLEGFGLAGSQYF. Written as DNA, the CDR3 is TGTGCCAGCAGCTTAGAGGGGTTCGGACTAGCGGGGTCCCAGTACTTC.

As to this clone: The junction differs from germline at one of its ends, possibly a read error. The chain joins TRBV6-5 to TRBJ1-6; 7 nucleotides align to TRBD1. Germline-derived CDR1 and CDR2 are MNHEY and SVGAGI. CDR3 length: 15 amino acids. The chain's CDR3 is CASSDSTGLGSPLHF. The CDR3 nucleotides read TGTGCCAGCAGTGACTCGACAGGGCTGGGGTCACCCCTCCACTTT.

The chain uses TRBV5-1 and TRBJ2-7, with a possible D match to TRBD1 (5 bases). The CDR3 totals 13 residues. CDR1 and CDR2 from the germline V gene are SGHRS and YFSETQ. The V gene lost 4 bases and the J gene lost 2 bases, with 10 bases spanning the gap. The CDR3 here is CASSGRATYEQYF. The CDR3 DNA reads TGCGCCAGCAGCGGCAGGGCTACCTACGAGCAGTACTTC.

V and J are TRBV7-2 and TRBJ2-7; D is possibly TRBD1 (5 bases). There are 14 residues in the CDR3. Looked up from germline, CDR1 is SGHTA and CDR2 is FQGNSA. Trimming took off 2 bases at V and 2 bases at J, with 10 bases between the two ends. In DNA, the CDR3 is TGTGCCAGCAGCTTAAGGGGCCTGGCCTACGAGCAGTACTTC. It encodes CASSLRGLAYEQYF.

The sample holds one count of this clone. The chain employs TRBV6-1 and TRBJ1-5, with D possibly TRBD1 on 6 matching bases. This CDR3 spans 14 amino acids. The V end was cut by 1 base, the J end by 2 bases, with 6 bases between. Germline-derived CDR1 and CDR2 are MNHNS and SASEGT. The CDR3 DNA follows: TGTGCCAGCAGTGAAGGGACAGGCAATCAGCCCCAGCATTTT. Its translation is CASSEGTGNQPQHF.

The gene calls are TRBV19 and TRBJ1-6, with D maybe TRBD1 (5 bases). Germline V lookup: CDR1 LNHDA, CDR2 SQIVND (reference sequence). Trimming stripped 5 bases from V and 7 bases from J, with 12 bases between. This CDR3 has 14 residues. CDR3 sequence reads: CASSSGGYNSPLHF. The CDR3, as DNA: TGTGCCAGTAGTTCCGGGGGTTACAATTCACCCCTCCACTTT.

The CDR3 DNA follows: TGTGCCAGCTCACCCTATACGACAGGGGCGCCGGAGACCCAGTACTTC. Its protein product is CASSPYTTGAPETQYF. This chain uses TRBV18 with TRBJ2-5, with TRBD1 matching over 8 bases. Per germline, CDR1 KGHSH and CDR2 LQKENI. After removal of 3 bases from V and 5 bases from J, the junction contained 11 bases not matched to a gene. The CDR3 totals 16 residues.

The chain is built from TRBV19 and TRBJ1-2; TRBD1 agrees at 8 bases. The CDR3 is 14 residues long. Trimming cost V 8 bases and J 0 bases; bases outside gene matches: 5. The germline gives CDR1 LNHDA, CDR2 SQIVND (reference sequence). Here the CDR3 reads CASYQGAANYGYTF. The CDR3 DNA follows: TGTGCCAGTTATCAGGGGGCAGCTAACTATGGCTACACCTTC.

V is TRBV5-4 and J is TRBJ2-7, with 11 bases lining up with TRBD1. Germline CDR1 reads SGHNT; CDR2 reads YYREEE (reference sequence). V lost 0 bases, J lost 2 bases, and 4 bases stayed unmatched. The CDR3 extends over 16 amino acids. CDR3 in DNA: TGTGCCAGCAGCTTGGGTAGGGACAGGGGGGCCTACGAGCAGTACTTC. It translates to CASSLGRDRGAYEQYF.

V and J are TRBV29-1 and TRBJ1-2; 7 bases line up with TRBD1. Trimming took 7 bases from V and 6 from J; bases not matched to a gene: 8. The length of the CDR3 is 12 residues. Germline loops: CDR1 SQVTM, CDR2 ANQGSEA. Here the CDR3 DNA reads TGCAGCGACGCCGACAGGGTCAATGGCTACACCTTC. Residues: CSDADRVNGYTF.

J is TRBJ2-5 and V is TRBV7-6; weak D call: TRBD2 (5 bases). V gave up 5 bases and J gave up 5 bases, with 15 bases separating them. In germline, CDR1 is SGHVS, CDR2 FNYEAQ. The CDR3 extends over 14 amino acids. The CDR3 bases are TGTGCCAGCAGCCAACAGTCCTCGGGGGAGACCCAGTACTTC. Translating it yields CASSQQSSGETQYF.

This chain links TRBV10-3 with TRBJ2-6; maybe TRBD2 (6 bases). The ends were cut back, 7 bases at V and 0 bases at J, with 10 bases in the middle. The germline V gene has CDR1 ENHRY and CDR2 SYGVKD. The CDR3 is 15 amino acids. As DNA, the CDR3 is TGTGCCATCAAGGGCGGGGTCTCTGGGGCCAACGTCCTGACTTTC. It is translated as CAIKGGVSGANVLTF.

The rearrangement uses TRBV2 and TRBJ1-2; a possible D gene is TRBD1 (5 bases). V was pared by 8 bases and J by 8 bases, with 12 bases between. The germline gives CDR1 SNHLY, CDR2 FYNNEI. The CDR3 is 11 residues long. The CDR3 region has the DNA TGTGCCAGCCTCAGGGTTGAAGGCTACACCTTC. It encodes CASLRVEGYTF.

As for this clone: At one end the junction does not follow the germline gene, possibly because of a read error. This chain uses TRBV5-1 with TRBJ2-7; TRBD2 might be the D (5 bases). Looked up from germline, CDR1 is SGHRS and CDR2 is YFSETQ. The CDR3 loop spans 14 amino acids. The CDR3 here is CASRLGTGEYEQYF. Written as DNA, the CDR3 is TGCGCCAGCAGATTGGGAACCGGGGAATACGAGCAGTACTTC. Looking up the rest from reference TRBV5-1 and TRBJ2-7 gives the full variable domain: KAGVTQTPRYLIKTRGQQVTLSCSPISGHRSVSWYQQTPGQGLQFLFEYFSETQRNKGNFPGRFSGRQFSNSRSEMNVSTLELGDSALYLCASRLGTGEYEQYFGPGTRLTVT.

V gene TRBV3-1 (or the pseudogene TRBV3-2) combines with J gene TRBJ1-6; TRBD1 is a possible D gene (6 bases). V was pared by 1 base and J by 6 bases, with 7 bases between. This CDR3 is built from 14 residues. The germline V gene encodes CDR1 LGHDT and CDR2 YNNKEL (reference sequence). The CDR3 region has the DNA TGTGCCAGCAGCCAAGCAGGGGTTAATTCACCCCTCCACTTT. Its protein product is CASSQAGVNSPLHF.

The gene calls are TRBV3-1 (or the pseudogene TRBV3-2) and TRBJ2-7; 9 bases agree with TRBD2. Looked up from germline, CDR1 is LGHDT and CDR2 is YNNKEL (reference sequence). V lost 4 bases to trimming and J lost 4 bases; unmatched junction nucleotides: 8. The CDR3 consists of 15 residues. DNA for the CDR3: TGTGCCAGCAGCCCAGGCCCTAGCGGGGTTTACGAGCAGTACTTC. Its protein product is CASSPGPSGVYEQYF.

This chain links TRBV9 with TRBJ1-2, with TRBD1 matching over 8 bases. Trimming at V came to 1 base and at J to 5 bases, leaving 19 bases not matched to a gene. In germline, CDR1 is SGDLS, CDR2 YYNGEE. The CDR3 sequence is 19 residues long. This CDR3 is CASSVSDRFPDRASYGYTF. The CDR3 DNA reads as TGTGCCAGCAGCGTATCTGATAGGTTCCCGGACAGGGCTTCTTATGGCTACACCTTC.

This clone was seen just once. The chain has TRBV18 and TRBJ1-2; the D is unclear. This CDR3 is built from 13 residues. Per the germline V gene, CDR1 is KGHSH and CDR2 is LQKENI. V lost 6 bases and J lost 8, with 16 bases in between. Here the CDR3 DNA reads TGTGCCAGCTCCCGAGGAGCCAGCAGCGGCTACACCTTC. It translates to CASSRGASSGYTF. Full variable domain (outside the CDR3, taken from reference TRBV18 and TRBJ1-2): NAGVMQNPRHLVRRRGQEARLRCSPMKGHSHVYWYRQLPEEGLKFMVYLQKENIIDESGMPKERFSAEFPKEGPSILRIQQVVRGDSAAYFCASSRGASSGYTFGSGTRLTVV.